The entry below gives a single T cell receptor (beta chain) sequence along with its context. This entry belongs to a study of blood T cell repertoires in COVID-19. Participant ages covered roughly 18 to 89 years across approximately 25 US areas. Participants had their cohort set by participant-reported clinical history. Within 2 weeks of study entry, exposed participants had contacted a PCR-confirmed or clinician-diagnosed COVID-19 case. Repertoires were generated with immunoSEQ multiplex PCR, while TCRdb's copy carries only in-frame clones and drops some. The sample lists more than 110,000 clones; 84% were seen once. The origin of this receptor is a woman between 18 and 29 years old who had been exposed to COVID-19. Specimen: PBMCs or T cells enriched from blood (not recorded which).

The CDR3 reads CASSLVGGYGELFF. The CDR3 coding sequence is TGTGCCAGCAGCTTAGTTGGGGGGTACGGGGAGCTGTTTTTT. The V call is TRBV11-3, the J call TRBJ2-2; a weak D match, TRBD2 (6 bases). Germline CDR1 is SGHNT and CDR2 is YENEEA. V lost 1 base and J lost 7, with 10 bases in between. The CDR3 runs 14 residues.